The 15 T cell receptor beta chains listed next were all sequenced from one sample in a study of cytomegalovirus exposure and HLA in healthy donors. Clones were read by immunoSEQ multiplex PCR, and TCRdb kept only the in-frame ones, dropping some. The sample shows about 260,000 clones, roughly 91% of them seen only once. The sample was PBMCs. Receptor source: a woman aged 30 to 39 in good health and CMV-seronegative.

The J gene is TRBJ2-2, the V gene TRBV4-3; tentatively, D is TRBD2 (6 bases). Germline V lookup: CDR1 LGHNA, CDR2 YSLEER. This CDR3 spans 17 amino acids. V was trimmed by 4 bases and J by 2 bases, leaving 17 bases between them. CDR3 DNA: TGCGCCAGCAGCCCTTATGAGGCGGGGTCAAACACCGGGGAGCTGTTTTTT. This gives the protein CASSPYEAGSNTGELFF.

This chain's CDR3 is CASSEPQGFGEKLFF. The CDR3 bases are TGTGCCAGCAGTGAACCCCAGGGATTCGGTGAAAAACTGTTTTTT. The gene calls are TRBV2 and TRBJ1-4; perhaps TRBD1 as D (5 bases). Trimming removed 2 bases at V and 7 bases at J, with 14 bases between. This CDR3 contains 15 residues. Germline CDR1 and CDR2: SNHLY and FYNNEI.

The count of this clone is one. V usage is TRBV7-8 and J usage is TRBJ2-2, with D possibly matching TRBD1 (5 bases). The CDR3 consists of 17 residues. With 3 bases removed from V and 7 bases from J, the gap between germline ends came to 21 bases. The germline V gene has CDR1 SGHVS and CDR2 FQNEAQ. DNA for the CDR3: TGTGCCAGCAGCTTTGGTTTCCAGGGCCGGGCGAACGGGGAGCTGTTTTTT. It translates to CASSFGFQGRANGELFF.

The CDR3 region has the DNA TGTGCCAGCAGTGCGGGACTAGCGGCTCCCCTTCCCGGGGAGCTGTTTTTT. As protein: CASSAGLAAPLPGELFF. The rearrangement links TRBV6-1 to TRBJ2-2; 11 bases fit TRBD2. The CDR3 extends over 17 amino acids. With V trimmed by 4 bases and J by 6 bases, 10 bases remained unmatched. Germline CDR1 and CDR2: MNHNS and SASEGT.

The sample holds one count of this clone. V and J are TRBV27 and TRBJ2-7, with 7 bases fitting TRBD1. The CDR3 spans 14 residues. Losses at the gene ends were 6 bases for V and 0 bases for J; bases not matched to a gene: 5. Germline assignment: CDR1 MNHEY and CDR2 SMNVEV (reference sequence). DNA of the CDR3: TGTGCCAGCAGCACAGGGGAAAGCTCCTACGAGCAGTACTTC. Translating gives CASSTGESSYEQYF.

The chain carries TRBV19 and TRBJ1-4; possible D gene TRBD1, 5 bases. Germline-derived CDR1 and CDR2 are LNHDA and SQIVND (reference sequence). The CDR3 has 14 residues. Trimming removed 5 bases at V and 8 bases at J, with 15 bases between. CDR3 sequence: CASSWDVTREKLFF. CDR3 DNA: TGTGCCAGTAGTTGGGACGTAACTAGGGAAAAACTGTTTTTT.

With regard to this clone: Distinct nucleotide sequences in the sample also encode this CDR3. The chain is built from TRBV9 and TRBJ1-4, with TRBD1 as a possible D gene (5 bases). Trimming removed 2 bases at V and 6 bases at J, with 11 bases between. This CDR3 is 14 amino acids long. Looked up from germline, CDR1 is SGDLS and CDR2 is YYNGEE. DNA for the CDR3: TGTGCCAGCAGCGTGGGGGGAGGCGATGAAAAACTGTTTTTT. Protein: CASSVGGGDEKLFF.

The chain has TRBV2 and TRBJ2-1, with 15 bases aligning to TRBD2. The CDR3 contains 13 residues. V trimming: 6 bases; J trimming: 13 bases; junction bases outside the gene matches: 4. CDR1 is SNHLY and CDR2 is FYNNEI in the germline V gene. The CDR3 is CASRPGLAGGQFF. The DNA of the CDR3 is TGTGCCAGCAGACCGGGACTAGCGGGAGGCCAGTTCTTC.

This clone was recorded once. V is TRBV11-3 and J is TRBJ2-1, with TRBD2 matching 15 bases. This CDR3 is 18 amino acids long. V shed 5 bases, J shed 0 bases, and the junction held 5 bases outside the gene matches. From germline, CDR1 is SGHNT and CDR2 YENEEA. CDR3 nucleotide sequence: TGTGCCAGCAGCACCGGACTAGCGGGAGGGAGCTCCTACAATGAGCAGTTCTTC. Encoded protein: CASSTGLAGGSSYNEQFF.

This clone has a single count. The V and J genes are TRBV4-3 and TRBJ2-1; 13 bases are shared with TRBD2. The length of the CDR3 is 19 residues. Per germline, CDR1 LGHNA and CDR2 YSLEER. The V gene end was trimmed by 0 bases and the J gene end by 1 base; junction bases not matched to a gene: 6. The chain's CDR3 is CASSQDGGLAGVSYNEQFF. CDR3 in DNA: TGCGCCAGCAGCCAAGATGGAGGACTAGCGGGAGTTTCCTACAATGAGCAGTTCTTC.

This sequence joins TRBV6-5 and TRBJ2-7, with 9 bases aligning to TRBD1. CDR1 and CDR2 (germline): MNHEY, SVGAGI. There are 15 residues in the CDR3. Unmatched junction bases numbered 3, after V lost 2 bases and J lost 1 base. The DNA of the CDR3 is TGTGCCAGCAGTTACGCCGGGACAGGGTCCTACGAGCAGTACTTC. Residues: CASSYAGTGSYEQYF.

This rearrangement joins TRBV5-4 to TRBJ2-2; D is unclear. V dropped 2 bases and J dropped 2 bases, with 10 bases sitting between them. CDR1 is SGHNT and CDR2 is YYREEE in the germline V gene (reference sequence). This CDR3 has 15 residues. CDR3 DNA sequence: TGTGCCAGCAGCTTTGCCGGTCCAAACACCGGGGAGCTGTTTTTT. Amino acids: CASSFAGPNTGELFF.

This CDR3 is CASSLNARYEQYF. The CDR3 DNA reads TGTGCCAGCAGCTTAAATGCTCGCTACGAGCAGTACTTC. This chain links TRBV7-9 with TRBJ2-7; D ambiguous. V gave up 2 bases and J gave up 3 bases, with 8 bases separating them. Germline CDR1 and CDR2: SEHNR and FQNEAQ (reference sequence). The CDR3 sequence is 13 residues long. The variable domain in full, with the rest retrieved from reference TRBV7-9 and TRBJ2-7, is DTGVSQNPRHKITKRGQNVTFRCDPISEHNRLYWYRQTLGQGPEFLTYFQNEAQLEKSRLLSDRFSAERPKGSFSTLEIQRTEQGDSAMYLCASSLNARYEQYFGPGTRLTVT.

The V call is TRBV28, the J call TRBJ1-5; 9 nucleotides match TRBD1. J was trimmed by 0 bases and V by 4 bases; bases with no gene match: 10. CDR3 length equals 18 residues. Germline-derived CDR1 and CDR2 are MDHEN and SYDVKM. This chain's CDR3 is CASSYRTGTGISNQPQHF. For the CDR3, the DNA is TGTGCCAGCAGTTATCGAACCGGGACAGGGATTAGCAATCAGCCCCAGCATTTT.

The CDR3 region is CASRGQGGYGYTF. The CDR3 bases are TGTGCCAGCAGAGGACAGGGTGGTTATGGCTACACCTTC. J is TRBJ1-2 and V is TRBV19, with 8 bases fitting TRBD1. The junction had 8 bases not matched to a gene; V was cut back by 9 bases and J by 5 bases. Germline-derived CDR1 and CDR2 are LNHDA and SQIVND (reference sequence). The CDR3 length is 13 residues.